The clone carrying this T cell receptor beta chain was counted a single time. What it binds is unknown. Profiling relied on immunoSEQ multiplex PCR, and the TCRdb table lists in-frame clones only, not all of them. The table lists 25,000 to 35,000 clones, about two thirds of them singletons. The CDR3 consists of 15 residues. V trimming: 6 bases; J trimming: 4 bases; junction bases outside the gene matches: 8. Germline V lookup: CDR1 SGHKS, CDR2 YYEKEE (reference sequence). This sample was included in a study of vaccination effects on CD4 cells after COVID-19. In the ViraFEST assay, antigen-specific CD4+ clonotypes were identified by expansion after peptide-pool stimulation. Subsequent to a culture period of 10 to 11 days, CD4+ T cells were isolated. The person had a PCR-confirmed SARS-CoV-2 infection during March to December 2020.

V gene TRBV5-5 combines with J gene TRBJ2-3; 10 bases map to TRBD2. Sample: CD4+ T cells from PBMCs cultured with a peptide pool, taken before COVID-19 vaccination. The source of this sequence is a human donor who had a prior SARS-CoV-2 infection. The CDR3 is CASTVDSGRPDTQYF. The CDR3 nucleotides are TGTGCCAGCACGGTAGATAGCGGGAGGCCAGATACGCAGTATTTT.